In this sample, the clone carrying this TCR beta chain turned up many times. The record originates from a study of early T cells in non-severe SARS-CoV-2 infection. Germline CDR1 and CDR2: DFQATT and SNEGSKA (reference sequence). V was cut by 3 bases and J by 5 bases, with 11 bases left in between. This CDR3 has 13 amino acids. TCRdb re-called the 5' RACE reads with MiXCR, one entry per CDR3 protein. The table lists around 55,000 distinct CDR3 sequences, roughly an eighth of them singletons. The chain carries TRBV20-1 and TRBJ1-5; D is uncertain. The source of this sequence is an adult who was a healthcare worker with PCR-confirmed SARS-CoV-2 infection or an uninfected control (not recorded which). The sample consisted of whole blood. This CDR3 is CSARTGWDQPQHF. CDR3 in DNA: TGCAGTGCTAGGACCGGCTGGGATCAGCCCCAGCATTTT.